These 29 T cell receptor beta chains share one sample of origin, sequenced in a study of sequential checkpoint blockade in melanoma. TCRdb keeps only in-frame clones here, not all; method: immunoSEQ multiplex PCR. The sample yields approximately 22,000 clones, around 70% seen once. Treatment denoted: randomized to nivolumab then ipilimumab (arm A) or the reverse (arm B). Source: CD8+ T cells sorted from blood (inferred from file names), taken from a patient given nivolumab and ipilimumab in sequence. The receptor source for this set is a human donor with melanoma.

This clone was seen a handful of times. V is TRBV4-2 and J is TRBJ1-6; TRBD1 is a possible D gene (6 bases). The CDR3 is made up of 16 amino acids. From germline, CDR1 is LGHNA and CDR2 YNFKEQ. Trimming removed 5 bases at V and 8 bases at J, with 19 bases between. The CDR3 region is CASSSLGGRSDSPLHF. CDR3 sequence (DNA): TGTGCCAGCAGCTCGCTGGGGGGGCGGTCGGATTCACCCCTCCACTTT.

This sequence joins TRBV9 and TRBJ1-2; a weak D match, TRBD1 (6 bases). Trimming shortened V by 4 bases and J by 8 bases, and 12 bases separated the two germline ends. The CDR3 totals 12 residues. Germline loops: CDR1 SGDLS, CDR2 YYNGEE. The DNA of the CDR3 is TGTGCCAGCAGCTTACCGACAGGAGGCTACACCTTC. Amino acids: CASSLPTGGYTF.

This CDR3 reads CASGAGTAYEQYF. In DNA form, the CDR3 reads TGTGCCAGCGGGGCCGGGACAGCCTACGAGCAGTACTTC. The chain has TRBV6-1 and TRBJ2-7, with 7 bases matching TRBD1. CDR1 and CDR2 (germline): MNHNS, SASEGT. J gave up 2 bases and V 8 bases, and 6 bases lay outside the gene matches. CDR3 length: 13 amino acids.

This chain connects TRBV6-5 to TRBJ2-7; D possibly corresponds to TRBD2 (6 bases). Germline lookup yields CDR1 MNHEY and CDR2 SVGAGI. The CDR3 length is 14 residues. Trimming shortened V by 0 bases and J by 6 bases, and 12 bases separated the two germline ends. The CDR3 bases are TGTGCCAGCAGTTACTCGGAGGGCCGGCTCGAGCAGTACTTC. Protein: CASSYSEGRLEQYF.

This clone came up a few times. At one of its ends the junction is not consistent with the germline gene, which may arise from a read error. This chain uses TRBV5-4 with TRBJ1-4; TRBD1 matches 7 bases. The germline V gene has CDR1 SGHNT and CDR2 YYREEE (reference sequence). The CDR3 consists of 16 residues. The DNA of the CDR3 is TGCGCCAGCAGCCAGAGACAGGGAGTGATCGATGAAAAACTGTTTTTT. Translated, it gives CASSQRQGVIDEKLFF.

This clone was found a few times. V usage is TRBV21-1 and J usage is TRBJ1-2; the D call TRBD1 from the table was never checked on the DNA. TRBV21-1 is a pseudogene. CDR3 length: 17 amino acids. CDR3 sequence: CASSKPGQGAVNYGYTF. The CDR3 bases are TGTGCCAGCAGCAAACCGGGACAGGGGGCAGTCAACTATGGCTACACCTTC.

A few counts support this clone. The chain links TRBV5-6 to TRBJ1-1; the D is unclear. The CDR3 totals 13 residues. The V end was cut by 3 bases, the J end by 6 bases, with 12 bases between. Germline V gene lookup returns CDR1 SGHDT and CDR2 YYEEEE. The CDR3 DNA follows: TGTGCCAGCAGCTCCTGGCCTTCCCCTGAAGCTTTCTTT. It encodes CASSSWPSPEAFF. The full variable domain, in which reference TRBV5-6 and TRBJ1-1 provide the parts outside the CDR3, is DAGVTQSPTHLIKTRGQQVTLRCSPKSGHDTVSWYQQALGQGPQFIFQYYEEEERQRGNFPDRFSGHQFPNYSSELNVNALLLGDSALYLCASSSWPSPEAFFGQGTRLTVV.

The count of this clone is one. DNA for the CDR3: TGTGCCAGCAGCTCAGGCCAGCCCTACGAGCAGTACTTC. Translation: CASSSGQPYEQYF. This rearrangement joins TRBV11-2 to TRBJ2-5; D remains ambiguous. The better agreement between TRBJ2-7 and the DNA end casts doubt on the J call. CDR3 size: 13 residues. Germline values: CDR1 SGHAT, CDR2 FQNNGV.

The chain joins TRBV4-2 to TRBJ2-1; 8 bases agree with TRBD2. Germline V gives CDR1 LGHNA, CDR2 YNFKEQ. The CDR3 has 13 amino acids. V was clipped by 5 bases and J by 9 bases; unmatched bases: 6. CDR3 DNA sequence: TGTGCCAGCAGCTCCGGGGGGGCCAGTGAGCAGTTCTTC. Translated, it gives CASSSGGASEQFF.

The V gene is TRBV9, the J gene TRBJ2-1; TRBD1 is a possible D gene (6 bases). V lost 5 bases, J lost 7 bases, and 13 bases lay in between. CDR3 length: 13 amino acids. CDR1 and CDR2 (germline): SGDLS, YYNGEE. CDR3 sequence: CASSEPRGNEQFF. CDR3 sequence (DNA): TGTGCCAGCAGTGAACCAAGGGGGAATGAGCAGTTCTTC.

The chain has TRBV27 and TRBJ2-3, with 9 bases aligning to TRBD2. Germline assignment: CDR1 MNHEY and CDR2 SMNVEV (reference sequence). There are 16 residues in the CDR3. V shed 3 bases, J shed 2 bases, and the junction held 6 bases outside the gene matches. DNA for the CDR3: TGTGCCAGCAGTTTTGTCCTAGCGGGATCCACAGATACGCAGTATTTT. This sequence encodes CASSFVLAGSTDTQYF.

This chain joins TRBV10-3 and TRBJ2-1, with a possible D match to TRBD2 (6 bases). Germline V gene sequence: CDR1 ENHRY, CDR2 SYGVKD. Trimming took 6 bases from V and 1 from J, leaving 13 bases between them. The CDR3 has 15 residues. The CDR3 spells CAIRTMGGSYNEQFF. In DNA, the CDR3 is TGTGCCATCAGAACCATGGGGGGTTCCTACAATGAGCAGTTCTTC.

This chain uses TRBV19 with TRBJ2-7; 7 bases line up with TRBD1. This CDR3 is 13 amino acids long. Per the germline V gene, CDR1 is LNHDA and CDR2 is SQIVND (reference sequence). V lost 5 bases to trimming and J lost 2 bases; unmatched junction nucleotides: 3. The CDR3 DNA follows: TGTGCCAGTAGTCCCGGGACAGCCTACGAGCAGTACTTC. Translation: CASSPGTAYEQYF.

The chain combines TRBV4-3 with TRBJ2-3, with 9 nucleotides matching TRBD2. Germline CDR1 is LGHNA and CDR2 is YSLEER. After removal of 2 bases from V and 2 bases from J, the junction contained 5 bases not matched to a gene. The CDR3 has 16 residues. CDR3 residues: CASSQYGGGATDTQYF. For the CDR3, the DNA is TGCGCCAGCAGCCAATACGGCGGGGGGGCCACAGATACGCAGTATTTT.

The CDR3 region has the DNA TGTGCCAGCAGCCCTGCGGGGGGGAGGGAGACCCAGTACTTC. It specifies CASSPAGGRETQYF. The V call is TRBV28, the J call TRBJ2-5; 9 bases are a match to TRBD2. CDR1 and CDR2 (germline): MDHEN, SYDVKM. V gave up 6 bases and J gave up 5 bases; unmatched junction bases: 7. The CDR3 runs 14 residues.

This chain joins TRBV14 and TRBJ1-2; TRBD1 is a possible D gene (6 bases). The germline gives CDR1 SGHDN, CDR2 FVKESK. CDR3 length: 15 residues. Trimming stripped 4 bases from V and 8 bases from J, with 20 bases between. The CDR3: CASSRLNTGSGGYTF. Written as DNA, the CDR3 is TGTGCCAGCAGCCGACTTAACACAGGGTCCGGCGGCTACACCTTC.

This clone appeared a single time. The identical CDR3 is also encoded by other nucleotide sequences in the sample. This chain connects TRBV5-6 to TRBJ1-1; D gene ambiguous. Germline CDR1 SGHDT, CDR2 YYEEEE. The length of the CDR3 is 13 residues. Trimming pared 0 bases from V and 4 bases from J, leaving 7 bases between. The CDR3 DNA is TGTGCCAGCAGCTTGGGAGGGTCCACTGAAGCTTTCTTT. Its translation: CASSLGGSTEAFF.

V is TRBV2 and J is TRBJ1-2; TRBD1 matches 7 bases. CDR3 length: 14 amino acids. The V gene end was trimmed by 5 bases and the J gene end by 4 bases; junction bases not matched to a gene: 7. Per the germline V gene, CDR1 is SNHLY and CDR2 is FYNNEI. In DNA, the CDR3 is TGTGCCAGCAGTTCGTCGACAGGGTTCTATGGCTACACCTTC. It yields the protein CASSSSTGFYGYTF. Based on the CDR3 plus reference TRBV2 and TRBJ1-2, the full variable domain is EPEVTQTPSHQVTQMGQEVILRCVPISNHLYFYWYRQILGQKVEFLVSFYNNEISEKSEIFDDQFSVERPDGSNFTLKIRSTKLEDSAMYFCASSSSTGFYGYTFGSGTRLTVV.

This sequence joins TRBV6-6 and TRBJ2-4, with 7 bases that match TRBD1. Germline CDR1 reads MNHNY; CDR2 reads SVGAGI (reference sequence). This CDR3 comprises 16 residues. J lost 0 bases, V lost 0 bases, and 2 bases had no gene match. The CDR3 reads CASSYSRGLAKNIQYF. CDR3 nucleotides: TGTGCCAGCAGTTACTCGAGGGGGCTAGCCAAAAACATTCAGTACTTC.

The rearrangement links TRBV11-2 to TRBJ2-5; 9 positions agree with TRBD2. There are 16 residues in the CDR3. Germline CDR1 reads SGHAT; CDR2 reads FQNNGV. J was trimmed by 4 bases and V by 3 bases; bases with no gene match: 9. CDR3 DNA: TGTGCCAGCAGCTTCTTAAGCGGGGGGTCTGGAGAGACCCAGTACTTC. Its protein is CASSFLSGGSGETQYF.

The chain couples TRBV25-1 to TRBJ1-2; D ambiguous. This CDR3 has 15 amino acids. Germline CDR1 reads MGHDK; CDR2 reads SYGVNS. V was trimmed by 0 bases and J by 7 bases, leaving 15 bases between them. Here the CDR3 reads CASSEYSQVEAGYTF. The CDR3 region has the DNA TGTGCCAGCAGTGAATACTCCCAGGTGGAAGCTGGCTACACCTTC.

V usage is TRBV11-1 and J usage is TRBJ2-1, with 10 bases aligning to TRBD1. V lost 8 bases and J lost 8; bases outside the gene matches: 12. The CDR3 spans 15 residues. Germline loops: CDR1 SGHAT, CDR2 FQDESV (reference sequence). In DNA form, the CDR3 reads TGTGCCAGCGCCCCGCGACAGGGGGCTTGGGATGAGCAGTTCTTC. This codes for CASAPRQGAWDEQFF.

The CDR3 region is CASSLLGGADEQYF. The CDR3 DNA is TGTGCCAGCAGCTTACTTGGTGGGGCAGACGAGCAGTACTTC. The V gene is TRBV7-3, the J gene TRBJ2-7; a weak D match, TRBD1 (5 bases). V was cut by 2 bases and J by 5 bases, with 13 bases left in between. The CDR3 totals 14 residues. CDR1 SGHTA and CDR2 FQGTGA come from the germline V gene.

This chain's CDR3 is CASIPGGAYNEQFF. Here the CDR3 DNA reads TGTGCCTCTATCCCGGGGGGGGCTTACAATGAGCAGTTCTTC. This chain links TRBV7-9 with TRBJ2-1; 8 nucleotides match TRBD2. CDR1 SEHNR and CDR2 FQNEAQ come from the germline V gene (reference sequence). This CDR3 has 14 amino acids. With 11 bases clipped from V and 4 bases from J, the junction kept 10 bases outside the gene matches. The full variable domain, completed using reference TRBV7-9 and TRBJ2-1, is DTGVSQNPRHKITKRGQNVTFRCDPISEHNRLYWYRQTLGQGPEFLTYFQNEAQLEKSRLLSDRFSAERPKGSFSTLEIQRTEQGDSAMYLCASIPGGAYNEQFFGPGTRLTVL.

This chain uses TRBV4-3 with TRBJ2-7; the D gene is possibly TRBD1 (5 bases). V was shortened by 1 base and J by 0 bases, with 7 bases between the two germline ends. Germline lookup yields CDR1 LGHNA and CDR2 YSLEER. This CDR3 has 14 amino acids. The CDR3 region has the DNA TGCGCCAGCAGCCAAGGAGACAGCTCCTACGAGCAGTACGTC. Its protein is CASSQGDSSYEQYV.

V usage is TRBV5-5 and J usage is TRBJ2-7; 8 bases fit TRBD1. This CDR3 comprises 14 residues. V lost 2 bases to trimming and J lost 1 base; unmatched junction nucleotides: 2. The germline gives CDR1 SGHKS, CDR2 YYEKEE (reference sequence). The CDR3 DNA follows: TGTGCCAGCAGCTTCGGGACAGGTTCCTACGAGCAGTACGTC. Translated, it gives CASSFGTGSYEQYV.

This clone has a handful of counts. V is TRBV7-3 and J is TRBJ2-1, with a tentative D call TRBD2 (6 bases). Germline V gives CDR1 SGHTA, CDR2 FQGTGA. Trimming shortened V by 5 bases and J by 0 bases, and 14 bases separated the two germline ends. CDR3 length: 16 amino acids. The CDR3 loop reads CASSPWDSLSYNEQFF. For the CDR3, the DNA is TGTGCCAGCAGCCCTTGGGACTCCCTCTCCTACAATGAGCAGTTCTTC.

The chain carries TRBV9 and TRBJ1-5; possible D gene TRBD1, 5 bases. CDR3 size: 13 residues. The V and J ends lost 5 bases and 7 bases respectively, with 13 bases between them. Germline V gives CDR1 SGDLS, CDR2 YYNGEE. The CDR3 loop is CASSVGEGQPQHF. The CDR3, as DNA: TGTGCCAGCAGTGTGGGGGAGGGGCAGCCCCAGCATTTT.

The rearrangement joins TRBV7-9 to TRBJ2-5; no firm D call. Germline CDR1 SEHNR, CDR2 FQNEAQ (reference sequence). The CDR3 has 14 amino acids. With 4 bases removed from V and 5 bases from J, the gap between germline ends came to 14 bases. The CDR3 reads CASSSPKRRETQYF. The CDR3, as DNA: TGTGCCAGCAGCTCCCCGAAGCGTCGGGAGACCCAGTACTTC.